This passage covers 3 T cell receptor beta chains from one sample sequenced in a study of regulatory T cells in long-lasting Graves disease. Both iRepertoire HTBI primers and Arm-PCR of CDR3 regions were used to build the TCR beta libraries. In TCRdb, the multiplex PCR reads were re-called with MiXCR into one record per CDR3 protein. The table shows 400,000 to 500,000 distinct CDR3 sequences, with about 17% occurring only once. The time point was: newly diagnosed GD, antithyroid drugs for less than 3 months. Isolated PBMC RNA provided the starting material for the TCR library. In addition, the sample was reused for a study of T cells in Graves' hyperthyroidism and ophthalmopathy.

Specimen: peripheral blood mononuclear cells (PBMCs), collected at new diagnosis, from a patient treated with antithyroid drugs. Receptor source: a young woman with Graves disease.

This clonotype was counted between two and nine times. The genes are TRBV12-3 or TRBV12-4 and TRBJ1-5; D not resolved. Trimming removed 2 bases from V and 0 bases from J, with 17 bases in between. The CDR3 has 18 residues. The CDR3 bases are TGTGCCAGCAGTTTAACTGGGTTTGGGCTGAATAGCAATCAGCCCCAGCATTTT. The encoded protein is CASSLTGFGLNSNQPQHF.

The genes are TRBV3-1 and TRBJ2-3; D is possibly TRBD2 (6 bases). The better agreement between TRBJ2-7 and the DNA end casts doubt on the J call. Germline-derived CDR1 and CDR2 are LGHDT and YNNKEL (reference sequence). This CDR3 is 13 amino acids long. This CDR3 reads CASSQGAGREQYF. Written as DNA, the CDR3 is TGTGCCAGCAGCCAAGGGGCGGGACGCGAGCAGTACTTC.

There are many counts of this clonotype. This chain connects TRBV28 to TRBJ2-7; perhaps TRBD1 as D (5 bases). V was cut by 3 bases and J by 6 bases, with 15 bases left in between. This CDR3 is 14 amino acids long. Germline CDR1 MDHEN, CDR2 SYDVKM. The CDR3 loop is CASSLSLPQVEQYF. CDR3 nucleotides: TGTGCCAGCAGTTTGTCCCTCCCACAGGTCGAGCAGTACTTC.